The following is a T cell receptor (beta chain) sequence with its context. The antigen is not known. The data stem from a study of PD-1 blockade in classical Hodgkin lymphoma. Looking at the study overall: The nivolumab dose that patients received was 3 mg/kg, given intravenously every 2 weeks.

General observations from the study: Individuals who commenced nivolumab within less than 1 year of ASCT were excluded. Those achieving complete response showed baseline diversity like newly diagnosed patients.

Every single patient, without exception, relapsed after autologous stem cell transplantation, and brentuximab vedotin exposure varied. The study recorded best responses of complete response, partial response or progressive disease. Clones were read by immunoSEQ multiplex PCR, and TCRdb kept only the in-frame ones, dropping some. In the table there are roughly 140,000 clones, approximately 81% of which are singletons. The germline V gene encodes CDR1 WSHSY and CDR2 SAAADI. V trimming: 10 bases; J trimming: 5 bases; junction bases outside the gene matches: 7. The CDR3 runs to 13 residues. The chain links TRBV10-2 to TRBJ1-4; 7 nucleotides agree with TRBD1. The material was peripheral blood mononuclear cells (PBMCs), obtained before the second cycle of nivolumab. The receptor's source is a human donor with classical Hodgkin lymphoma. CDR3 residues: CATRGQTNEKLFF. For the CDR3, the DNA is TGCGCCACCCGGGGACAGACAAATGAAAAACTGTTTTTT.